The 28 T cell receptor beta chains reported below all come from one sample, sequenced in a study of OX40 agonist ivuxolimab in advanced cancers. Sequencing was performed with immunoSEQ multiplex PCR; in TCRdb, only in-frame clones are kept and a portion is missing. The table has over 45,000 clones, around 88% seen once. Sequences were derived from CD4+ or CD8+ T cells sorted from blood, sampled in a trial of the OX40 agonist ivuxolimab. These receptors all stem from an adult with an advanced solid tumor such as melanoma, head and neck, liver or kidney cancer.

This clone was seen a single time. This chain uses TRBV5-4 with TRBJ2-7, with 8 bases matching TRBD1. The CDR3 spans 15 residues. Trimming at V came to 4 bases and at J to 0 bases, leaving 6 bases not matched to a gene. Germline CDR1 is SGHNT and CDR2 is YYREEE (reference sequence). The CDR3 DNA reads as TGTGCCAGCAGCCTTCGGGACAGGACCTCCTACGAGCAGTACTTC. This sequence encodes CASSLRDRTSYEQYF.

The chain has TRBV27 and TRBJ2-1; maybe TRBD2 (5 bases). The CDR3 length is 13 residues. The V gene's germline CDR1 is MNHEY and CDR2 SMNVEV (reference sequence). Between the trimmed V and J ends, which lost 6 bases and 11 bases, there was a span of 17 bases. The CDR3 DNA reads as TGTGCCAGCAGCCAAACCCCTCGCGGGCAGCAGTTCTTC. Translated: CASSQTPRGQQFF.

The rearrangement uses TRBV7-9 and TRBJ2-3; 10 bases are shared with TRBD1. Germline V gene sequence: CDR1 SEHNR, CDR2 FQNEAQ (reference sequence). The CDR3 sequence is 16 residues long. J lost 6 bases, V lost 3 bases, and 9 bases had no gene match. DNA of the CDR3: TGTGCCAGCAGCTTCCCGACAGGGGGCAAGTTGGATACGCAGTATTTT. Translated, it gives CASSFPTGGKLDTQYF.

The chain couples TRBV11-2 to TRBJ2-7; weak D call: TRBD2 (5 bases). Looked up from germline, CDR1 is SGHAT and CDR2 is FQNNGV. CDR3 length: 14 residues. Trimming took 1 base from V and 7 from J, leaving 14 bases between them. The CDR3 spells CASSLGRLTHEQYF. Written as DNA, the CDR3 is TGTGCCAGCAGCTTAGGTAGACTAACTCATGAGCAGTACTTC.

This clone was recorded a few times. The rearrangement joins TRBV7-9 to TRBJ2-5; D is tentatively TRBD1 or TRBD2 (5 bases each). V shed 4 bases and J shed 13 bases, with 16 bases lying between them. The CDR3 runs 12 residues. In germline, CDR1 is SEHNR, CDR2 FQNEAQ (reference sequence). The CDR3 protein is CASSSRDANPYF. The CDR3 bases are TGTGCCAGCAGCTCCCGGGACGCAAACCCGTACTTC.

The CDR3 reads CASSIYRDDEQFF. The CDR3, as DNA: TGTGCCAGCAGTATTTACCGAGACGATGAGCAGTTCTTC. This chain links TRBV2 with TRBJ2-1; D not resolved. With 5 bases removed from V and 8 bases from J, the gap between germline ends came to 13 bases. The CDR3 is made up of 13 amino acids. Germline CDR1 SNHLY, CDR2 FYNNEI.

The chain has TRBV27 and TRBJ2-7; the match to TRBD2 covers 9 bases. This CDR3 spans 15 amino acids. Per the germline V gene, CDR1 is MNHEY and CDR2 is SMNVEV (reference sequence). V trimming: 5 bases; J trimming: 6 bases; junction bases outside the gene matches: 11. The CDR3 loop is CASSQGLAFPVEQYF. The DNA for the CDR3 is TGTGCCAGCAGTCAAGGACTAGCGTTCCCCGTCGAGCAGTACTTC.

The CDR3 nucleotides are TGCAGCGTTGAAGATGGGGGACAGGGGGCGCGAGATGGCTACACCTTC. Its protein is CSVEDGGQGARDGYTF. J is TRBJ1-2 and V is TRBV29-1, with 12 bases lining up with TRBD1. Germline CDR1 SQVTM, CDR2 ANQGSEA. The ends lost 0 bases at V and 6 bases at J; junction bases unmatched: 8. The CDR3 is 16 residues long. Based on the CDR3 plus reference TRBV29-1 and TRBJ1-2, the full variable domain is SAVISQKPSRDICQRGTSLTIQCQVDSQVTMMFWYRQQPGQSLTLIATANQGSEATYESGFVIDKFPISRPNLTFSTLTVSNMSPEDSSIYLCSVEDGGQGARDGYTFGSGTRLTVV.

The V and J genes are TRBV7-2 and TRBJ2-2; unclear D gene. The CDR3 sequence is 13 residues long. The ends were cut back, 1 base at V and 5 bases at J, with 5 bases in the middle. Germline assignment: CDR1 SGHTA and CDR2 FQGNSA. CDR3: CASSLGPTGELFF. DNA of the CDR3: TGTGCCAGCAGCTTAGGACCAACCGGGGAGCTGTTTTTT.

As DNA, the CDR3 is TGTGCCAGCAGCCGGGGGACAGTCTGGGGCGAGCAGTACTTC. It codes for CASSRGTVWGEQYF. This chain uses TRBV11-1 with TRBJ2-7, with D tentatively TRBD1 (7 bases). V gave up 5 bases and J gave up 6 bases, with 17 bases separating them. The CDR3 is 14 residues long. Germline lookup yields CDR1 SGHAT and CDR2 FQDESV (reference sequence). Looking up the rest from reference TRBV11-1 and TRBJ2-7 gives the full variable domain: EAEVAQSPRYKITEKSQAVAFWCDPISGHATLYWYRQILGQGPELLVQFQDESVVDDSQLPKDRFSAERLKGVDSTLKIQPAELGDSAMYLCASSRGTVWGEQYFGPGTRLTVT.

The chain combines TRBV19 with TRBJ2-7, with D maybe TRBD1 (5 bases). Germline loops: CDR1 LNHDA, CDR2 SQIVND (reference sequence). Trimming left V 5 bases short and J 5 bases short, with 13 bases between. The CDR3 contains 13 residues. The CDR3 bases are TGTGCCAGTAGTTCCCGACAGTTCCACGAGCAGTACTTC. Protein sequence: CASSSRQFHEQYF.

In its sample, this clone was seen once. This chain joins TRBV27 and TRBJ2-7; possible D gene TRBD2, 5 bases. V lost 0 bases and J lost 7, with 13 bases in between. From germline, CDR1 is MNHEY and CDR2 SMNVEV (reference sequence). The CDR3 length is 14 residues. The CDR3 reads CASSLSGGLIEQYF. The CDR3 DNA follows: TGTGCCAGCAGTTTATCCGGCGGGCTTATAGAGCAGTACTTC.

In this sample, this clone turned up once. The J gene is TRBJ2-2, the V gene TRBV7-9; TRBD1 might be the D (7 bases). Trimming left V 10 bases short and J 2 bases short, with 14 bases between. This CDR3 contains 14 residues. CDR1 and CDR2 (germline): SEHNR, FQNEAQ (reference sequence). CDR3 residues: CATSGGTNTGELFF. As DNA, the CDR3 is TGTGCCACCTCAGGGGGGACAAACACCGGGGAGCTGTTTTTT.

This clone was seen only once. The genes are TRBV27 and TRBJ1-5; unclear D gene. CDR3 size: 15 residues. Germline lookup yields CDR1 MNHEY and CDR2 SMNVEV (reference sequence). Trimming took off 6 bases at V and 4 bases at J, with 16 bases between the two ends. CDR3: CASRPLLGRNQPQHF. As DNA, the CDR3 is TGTGCCAGCAGGCCTCTTTTAGGCCGGAATCAGCCCCAGCATTTT.

The rearrangement links TRBV6-1 to TRBJ2-2; D is ambiguous. CDR3 size: 15 residues. Trimming removed 1 base at V and 1 base at J, with 7 bases between. Germline CDR1 and CDR2: MNHNS and SASEGT. The CDR3 sequence is CASSEENGNTGELFF. The CDR3 nucleotides read TGTGCCAGCAGTGAAGAGAACGGGAACACCGGGGAGCTGTTTTTT.

V is TRBV5-6 and J is TRBJ1-1; unclear D gene. The length of the CDR3 is 15 residues. V shed 2 bases and J shed 1 base, with 12 bases lying between them. CDR1 and CDR2 (germline): SGHDT, YYEEEE. CDR3 in amino acids: CASSFFRVGNTEAFF. In DNA form, the CDR3 reads TGTGCCAGCAGCTTCTTTCGGGTGGGGAACACTGAAGCTTTCTTT.

As for this clone: Other nucleotide sequences from this sample produce the same CDR3. The chain links TRBV11-3 to TRBJ2-3, with 10 positions matching TRBD2. After removal of 6 bases from V and 0 bases from J, the junction contained 3 bases not matched to a gene. The CDR3 loop spans 15 amino acids. Germline V gene sequence: CDR1 SGHNT, CDR2 YENEEA. CDR3 DNA: TGTGCCAGCAGTTTACTAGCGGGAAGCACAGATACGCAGTATTTT. It specifies CASSLLAGSTDTQYF.

The chain is built from TRBV9 and TRBJ2-1; D unclear. The CDR3 loop spans 17 amino acids. In germline, CDR1 is SGDLS, CDR2 YYNGEE. Trimming left V 2 bases short and J 3 bases short, with 18 bases between. The DNA of the CDR3 is TGTGCCAGCAGCGTGGGCGTCTCGGGCGGCCTCTACAATGAGCAGTTCTTC. The encoded protein is CASSVGVSGGLYNEQFF.

The chain uses TRBV2 and TRBJ2-7, with 9 positions matching TRBD2. This CDR3 is 13 amino acids long. V trimming: 8 bases; J trimming: 2 bases; junction bases outside the gene matches: 4. Germline values: CDR1 SNHLY, CDR2 FYNNEI. CDR3 region: CASQLAGAYEQYF. In DNA form, the CDR3 reads TGTGCCAGCCAGTTAGCGGGGGCCTACGAGCAGTACTTC.

The rearrangement links TRBV2 to TRBJ1-2; no reliable D call. Germline V gene data show CDR1 as SNHLY and CDR2 as FYNNEI. The V end was cut by 4 bases, the J end by 6 bases, with 12 bases between. This CDR3 region has 13 residues. The CDR3 sequence: CASSVRVTDGYTF. In DNA, the CDR3 is TGTGCCAGCAGTGTTCGGGTTACCGATGGCTACACCTTC.

The chain has TRBV25-1 and TRBJ2-2, with D unclear. V shed 6 bases and J shed 6 bases, with 14 bases lying between them. Per the germline V gene, CDR1 is MGHDK and CDR2 is SYGVNS. This CDR3 has 14 residues. The CDR3 sequence is CASREEVGAGELFF. The CDR3 DNA sequence: TGTGCCAGCAGAGAAGAGGTTGGCGCCGGGGAGCTGTTTTTT.

The DNA for the CDR3 is TGTGCCTGGGACAGGGGCAGCCCTGAAGCTTTCTTT. This gives the protein CAWDRGSPEAFF. V is TRBV30 and J is TRBJ1-1; 8 nucleotides match TRBD1. Germline assignment: CDR1 GTSNPN and CDR2 SVGIG (reference sequence). V shed 5 bases and J 6 bases; nucleotides not matched to a gene: 5. The CDR3 is made up of 12 amino acids.

This sequence joins TRBV10-3 and TRBJ2-3, with unresolved D. The V and J ends lost 4 bases and 1 base respectively, with 3 bases between them. Germline V lookup: CDR1 ENHRY, CDR2 SYGVKD. This CDR3 is 12 amino acids long. CDR3 bases: TGTGCCATCAGTGTGGGCACAGATACGCAGTATTTT. It specifies CAISVGTDTQYF.

The genes are TRBV5-6 and TRBJ2-4, with 7 bases identical to TRBD2. The ends lost 4 bases at V and 4 bases at J; junction bases unmatched: 8. CDR1 and CDR2 (germline): SGHDT, YYEEEE. CDR3 length: 15 amino acids. The CDR3 sequence is CASSPPGGKKNIQYF. CDR3 nucleotide sequence: TGTGCCAGCAGCCCCCCCGGGGGGAAGAAAAACATTCAGTACTTC. Looking up the rest from reference TRBV5-6 and TRBJ2-4 gives the full variable domain: DAGVTQSPTHLIKTRGQQVTLRCSPKSGHDTVSWYQQALGQGPQFIFQYYEEEERQRGNFPDRFSGHQFPNYSSELNVNALLLGDSALYLCASSPPGGKKNIQYFGAGTRLSVL.

This clone has only one observation. This chain connects TRBV19 to TRBJ2-1; 15 bases map to TRBD2. This CDR3 spans 15 amino acids. J gave up 6 bases and V 6 bases, and 3 bases lay outside the gene matches. Germline lookup yields CDR1 LNHDA and CDR2 SQIVND (reference sequence). CDR3 DNA: TGTGCCAGTAGCGGACTAGCGGGAGGGGGCAATGAGCAGTTCTTC. Its protein product is CASSGLAGGGNEQFF.

This clone appeared a single time. The chain uses TRBV19 and TRBJ1-5, with 9 bases lining up with TRBD1. The CDR3 runs to 15 residues. The germline V gene encodes CDR1 LNHDA and CDR2 SQIVND (reference sequence). V trimming: 1 base; J trimming: 5 bases; junction bases outside the gene matches: 3. CDR3 amino acids: CASSIGTGGHQPQHF. The CDR3 DNA follows: TGTGCCAGTAGTATAGGTACAGGGGGCCATCAGCCCCAGCATTTT.

V and J are TRBV9 and TRBJ2-7; 8 nucleotides match TRBD2. Germline V gene sequence: CDR1 SGDLS, CDR2 YYNGEE. The ends lost 7 bases at V and 6 bases at J; junction bases unmatched: 15. There are 15 residues in the CDR3. The CDR3 nucleotides are TGTGCCAGCGCCGCCCACGGGGGGGCCAGCCCCGAGCAGTACTTC. Its translation: CASAAHGGASPEQYF. The full variable domain, in which reference TRBV9 and TRBJ2-7 provide the parts outside the CDR3, is DSGVTQTPKHLITATGQRVTLRCSPRSGDLSVYWYQQSLDQGLQFLIQYYNGEERAKGNILERFSAQQFPDLHSELNLSSLELGDSALYFCASAAHGGASPEQYFGPGTRLTVT.

The chain carries TRBV7-9 and TRBJ2-1, with TRBD2 matching 7 bases. The germline V gene encodes CDR1 SEHNR and CDR2 FQNEAQ (reference sequence). The CDR3 runs 17 residues. Losses at the gene ends were 5 bases for V and 1 base for J; bases not matched to a gene: 11. The CDR3 sequence: CASSPTTREVSYNEQFF. DNA of the CDR3: TGTGCCAGCAGCCCCACAACTCGGGAGGTTTCCTACAATGAGCAGTTCTTC.